This TCR beta chain was sequenced during a study of siplizumab effects on memory and regulatory T cells. The CDR3 is 15 amino acids. V gave up 2 bases and J gave up 6 bases; unmatched junction bases: 6. Looked up from germline, CDR1 is SGHRS and CDR2 is YFSETQ. Study findings and constraints: Mappable alloreactive CD4+ clones averaged approximately 69% Treg-derived with siplizumab versus under 30% in controls. Assignment of a naive or memory phenotype failed for roughly 80-96% of the proliferating CD4+ or CD8+ clones.

The protocol was immunoSEQ multiplex PCR, while the TCRdb copy is restricted to in-frame clones and leaves out a portion. The data show about 87,000 clones, about nine tenths seen once. To note about this clone: Antigen unknown.

The receptor's source is a human donor in good health. Material: CD4+ T cells sorted from blood. The chain couples TRBV5-1 to TRBJ2-3, with 10 bases that match TRBD2. CDR3: CASSLLAGRADTQYF. CDR3 DNA: TGCGCCAGCAGCTTACTAGCGGGACGAGCGGATACGCAGTATTTT.